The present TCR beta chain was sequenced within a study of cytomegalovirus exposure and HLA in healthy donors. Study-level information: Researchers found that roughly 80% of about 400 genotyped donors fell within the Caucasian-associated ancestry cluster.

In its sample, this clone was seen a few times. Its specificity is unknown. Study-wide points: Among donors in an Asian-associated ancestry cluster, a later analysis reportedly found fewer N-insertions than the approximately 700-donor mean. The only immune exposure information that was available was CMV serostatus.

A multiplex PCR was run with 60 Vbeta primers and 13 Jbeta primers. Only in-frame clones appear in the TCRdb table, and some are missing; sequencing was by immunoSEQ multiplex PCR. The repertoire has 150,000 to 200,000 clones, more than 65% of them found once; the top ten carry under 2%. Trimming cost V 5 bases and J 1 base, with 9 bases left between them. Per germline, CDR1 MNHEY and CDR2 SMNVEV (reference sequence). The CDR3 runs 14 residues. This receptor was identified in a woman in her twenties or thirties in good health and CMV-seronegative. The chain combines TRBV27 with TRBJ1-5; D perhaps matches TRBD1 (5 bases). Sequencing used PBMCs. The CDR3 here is CASSPGGSNQPQHF. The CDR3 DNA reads TGTGCCAGCAGTCCTGGGGGGAGCAATCAGCCCCAGCATTTT.